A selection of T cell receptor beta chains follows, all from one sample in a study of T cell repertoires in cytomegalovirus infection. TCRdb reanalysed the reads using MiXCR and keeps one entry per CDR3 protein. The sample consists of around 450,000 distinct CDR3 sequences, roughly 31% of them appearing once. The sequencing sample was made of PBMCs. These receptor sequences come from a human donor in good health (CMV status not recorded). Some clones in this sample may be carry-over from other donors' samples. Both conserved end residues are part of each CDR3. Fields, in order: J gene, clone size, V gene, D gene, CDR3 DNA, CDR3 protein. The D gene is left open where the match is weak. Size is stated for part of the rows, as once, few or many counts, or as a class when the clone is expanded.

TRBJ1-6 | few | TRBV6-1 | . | TGTGCCAGCAGCGACCCGGGACGCCGGGAACCACCCCTCCACTTT | CASSDPGRREPPLHF
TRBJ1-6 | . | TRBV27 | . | TGTGCCAGCAGTATCGGGACCAGCTCCTATAATTCACCCCTCCACTTT | CASSIGTSSYNSPLHF
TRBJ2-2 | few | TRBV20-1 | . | TGCAGTGCTAGAGAGAACACCGGGGAGCTGTTTTTT | CSARENTGELFF
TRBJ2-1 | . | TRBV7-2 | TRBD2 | TGTGCCAGCAGCCTCTCGGGGTGGCGGGGGGACAATGAGCAGTTCTTC | CASSLSGWRGDNEQFF
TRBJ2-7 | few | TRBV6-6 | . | TGTGCCAGCAGTTACCAGACCGACCCCTACGAGCAGTACTTC | CASSYQTDPYEQYF
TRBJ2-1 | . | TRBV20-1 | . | TGCAGTGCTTTACACTCGGCCAGGACGCATGAGCAGTTCTTC | CSALHSARTHEQFF
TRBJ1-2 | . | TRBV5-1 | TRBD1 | TGCGCCAGCAGCTTGGAGTTGGGGACAGGGTCCTTGGACGGCTACACCTTC | CASSLELGTGSLDGYTF
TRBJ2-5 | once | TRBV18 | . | TGTGCCAGCTCATCCGGGTCACCGGAGACCCAGTACTTC | CASSSGSPETQYF
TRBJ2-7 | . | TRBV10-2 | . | TGCGCCAGCAGTGACAGGGGGGCCGGAACCTACGAGCAGTACTTC | CASSDRGAGTYEQYF
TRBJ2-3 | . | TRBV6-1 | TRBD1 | TGTGCCAGCAGACTACCATCAGCGGACAGGGGAACAGATACGCAGTATTTT | CASRLPSADRGTDTQYF
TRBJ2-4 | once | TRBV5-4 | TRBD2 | TGTGCCAGCAGCTTGGACAGCGGGGGGATCCAAAAGTACTTC | CASSLDSGGIQKYF
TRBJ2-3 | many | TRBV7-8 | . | TGTGCCAGCAGCTTAGCGCGGCTTACTAGCACAGATACGCAGTATTTT | CASSLARLTSTDTQYF
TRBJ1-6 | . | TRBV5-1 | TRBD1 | TGCGCCAGCAGCCCGGGACAGGGAAATAATTCACCCCTCCACTTT | CASSPGQGNNSPLHF
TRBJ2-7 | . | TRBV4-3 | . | TGCGCCAGCAGCCAAGAATTCGGGATCTGGCTGAACTTC | CASSQEFGIWLNF
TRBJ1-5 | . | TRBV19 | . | TGTGCCAGTAGTACAAGAATTAATCAGCCCCAGCATTTT | CASSTRINQPQHF
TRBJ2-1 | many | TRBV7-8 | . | TGTGCCAGCAGGCGGTGGACAGTTAACGGCCACAATGATGGGCAGTTCTTC | CASRRWTVNGHNDGQFF
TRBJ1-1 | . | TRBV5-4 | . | TGTGCCAGCAGCTCGGCAAAGAACACTGAAGCTTTCTTT | CASSSAKNTEAFF
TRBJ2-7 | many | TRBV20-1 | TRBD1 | TGCAGTGCGTCTACCGGGACAGAAGGGACCATAGAGCAGTACTTC | CSASTGTEGTIEQYF
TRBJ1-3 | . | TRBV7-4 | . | TGTGCCAGCCGTCCACGGGGGGCGGCTGGAAACACCATATATTTT | CASRPRGAAGNTIYF
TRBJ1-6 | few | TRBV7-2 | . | TGTGCCAGCAGCTTAGGTCGGCCGGATTCACCCCTCCACTTT | CASSLGRPDSPLHF
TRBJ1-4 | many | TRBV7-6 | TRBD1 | TGTGCCAGCAGATCTGGACAGGGGGCGGTTGAAAAACTGTTTTTT | CASRSGQGAVEKLFF
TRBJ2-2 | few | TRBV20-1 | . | TGCAGTGCTCCGGGACCGGGCACCGGGGAGCTGTTTTTT | CSAPGPGTGELFF
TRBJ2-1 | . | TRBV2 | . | TGTGCCAGCAACAGCGACAACAATGAGCAGTTCTTC | CASNSDNNEQFF
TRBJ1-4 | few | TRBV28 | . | TGTGCCAGCAGTATGCCGGGGGGAAGTGAAAAACTGTTTTTT | CASSMPGGSEKLFF
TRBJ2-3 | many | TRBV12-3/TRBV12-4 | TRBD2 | TGTGCCAGCAGTTTAGCGACTAGCGGAGACACAGATACGCAGTATTTT | CASSLATSGDTDTQYF
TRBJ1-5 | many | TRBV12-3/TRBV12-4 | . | TGTGCCAGCAGTTACCCCCCCCCGCCGCTTCAGCCCCAGCATTTT | CASSYPPPPLQPQHF
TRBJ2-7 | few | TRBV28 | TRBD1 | TGTGCCAGCAGTTTCGGGACAGGGGGGTCCGAGCAGTACTTC | CASSFGTGGSEQYF
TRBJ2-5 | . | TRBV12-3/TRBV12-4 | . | TGTGCCAGCAGTTTCCTGGGGTCCTACAGTCAAGAGACCCAGTACTTC | CASSFLGSYSQETQYF
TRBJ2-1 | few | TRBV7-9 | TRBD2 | TGTGCCAGCAGCCCTCGGACTAGCGGGGGAAATGAGCAGTTCTTC | CASSPRTSGGNEQFF
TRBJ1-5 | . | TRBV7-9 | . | TGTGCCAGCAGCTTAAAGGGGCAGGAGCCCCAGCATTTT | CASSLKGQEPQHF
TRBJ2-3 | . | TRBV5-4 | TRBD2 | TGTGCCAGCAGCTTCAGGGCGGGGGGGGATACGCAGTATTTT | CASSFRAGGDTQYF
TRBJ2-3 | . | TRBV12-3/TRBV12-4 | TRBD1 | TGTGCCAGCAGGGGACAGGCCTTCACAGATACGCAGTATTTT | CASRGQAFTDTQYF
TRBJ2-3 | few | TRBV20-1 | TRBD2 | TGCAGTGCCCGGGGGAGGGGCCGTCCAGATACGCAGTATTTT | CSARGRGRPDTQYF